This TCR beta chain was documented in a study of T cell responses to AZD1222 COVID-19 vaccine (dated by TCRdb to the early 2020s). For the wider study: AZD1222 recipients given second doses at about 4 weeks or at about 12 weeks were pooled, since spike-specific TCR depth and breadth were not found to differ between the two schedules. A total of around 240 trial participants underwent TCR sequencing, of whom nearly 210 had received two doses of AZD1222 and 26 had received two doses of the MenACWY control vaccine. Enrollment into the trials was organized by age into subgroups of 18-55, 56-69 and 70-plus years, and those subgroups contained about 150, 27 and 61 TCR-sequenced participants, respectively. The research as a whole found: The vaccine-associated CD4 TCRs covered the entire spike protein, and the dominant responses fell in regions 160-218 and 743-854. A significant rise in spike-specific TCR breadth and depth was observed after two AZD1222 doses relative to day 0 and relative to MenACWY recipients. Conclusions about previously exposed vaccinees are limited, since just a handful of AZD1222 recipients were seropositive for SARS-CoV-2 at baseline. Reportedly, close to half of the unique spike-specific TCRs recognized epitopes lying outside the regions that are mutated in the B.1.351 and B.1.1.7 variants. Most participants were white British and females outnumbered males, and the authors suggested that clonal diversity may have been underestimated. Because no day 14 peak-response samples were available, the repertoires could be characterized only after the peak T cell response. The 56-69-year group was small, and its depth increase did not reach significance, likely because of low power.

Concerning this clone: Its cognate antigen has yet to be identified. No base-level quality is on record; no much larger clone is a single base apart.

The time point label, read with the paper, signifies: baseline before first vaccination. Vaccinee samples came from UK trials COV001 and COV002, including a single-blind randomized controlled phase 2/3 trial of AZD1222 (ChAdOx1 nCoV-19) in healthy adults. Trial participant PBMC samples were collected at day 0 and day 28 after the second dose for TCRbeta chain sequencing. The CDR3, cysteine through phenylalanine, is 16 amino acids long. The kept DNA is CDR3 alone, 48 bases in frame from the first base. The germline V gene sets CDR1 to SQVTM and CDR2 to ANQGSEA. Trimmed from V: 4 bases; trimmed from J: 2 bases; junction bases lacking a gene match: 13. The CDR3 regions of human TCRbeta chains were subjected to immunosequencing. The study's processing was this. Repertoire TCRs were checked for matches against a reference library of SARS-CoV-2-specific TCRs that had been generated using the MIRA antigen-specificity platform. Breadth was defined as the fraction of unique TCRs that were SARS-CoV-2-associated, and depth was defined as the fraction of total T cells that were SARS-CoV-2-associated. Using the MIRA data, each spike-specific TCR was assigned both to the spike region to which the TCR was reactive and to a CD4 or CD8 class. Log10-transformed breadth and depth values were compared by one-way ANOVA with Sidak's multiple comparisons tests. The source is immuneACCESS, and TCRdb retained only in-frame sequences with V and J called. Part of the clones is not carried over; for the studies checked, unresolved V genes explain less than half of this, and the remainder is unexplained. V and J calls and clone size are given by that table; D and trimming were obtained from the DNA. Counted in this sample were tens of thousands of clones; 80% to 90% of them appeared once. Jointly, the top ten make up roughly 15% of the sample.

In this chain, TRBV29-1 is recombined with TRBJ2-5, with 7 middle bases fitting TRBD1. The sequences come from peripheral blood, collected on day 0 of AZD1222 vaccination. The sequence derives from an adult in good health. The DNA sequence is TGCAGCGTTGGCAGACCAAGGGGGCGGCTTCAAGAGACCCAGTACTTC. Its translation reads: CSVGRPRGRLQETQYF.